This T cell receptor (beta chain) was captured in a study of T-cell reconstitution after alpha-beta-depleted transplantation in children. This clonotype was counted ten times or more. V lost 1 base, J lost 2 bases, and 10 bases stayed unmatched. There are 18 residues in the CDR3. CDR1 and CDR2 (germline): SGHAT, FQNNGV. Unique molecular identifiers were incorporated into the prepared TCRbeta library. TCRdb processed the PCR reads anew with MiXCR; each CDR3 protein has one entry. The data contain 200,000 to 250,000 distinct CDR3 sequences, roughly a tenth of them singletons. This receptor was taken from a human donor who donated a stem cell graft to a child with acute lymphoblastic leukemia. The chain is built from TRBV11-2 and TRBJ2-4, with 8 bases that match TRBD1. The material was PBMCs from the stem cell graft donor, obtained from the stem cell graft. For the CDR3, the DNA is TGTGCCAGCAGCTTAGTTGGGCAGGGGGCTGTAACCAAAAACATTCAGTACTTC. It is translated as CASSLVGQGAVTKNIQYF. Variable domain in full (rest from reference TRBV11-2 and TRBJ2-4): EAGVAQSPRYKIIEKRQSVAFWCNPISGHATLYWYQQILGQGPKLLIQFQNNGVVDDSQLPKDRFSAERLKGVDSTLKIQPAKLEDSAVYLCASSLVGQGAVTKNIQYFGAGTRLSVL.